This T cell receptor beta chain derives from a study of technical replicates of blood from several donors. V was pared by 8 bases and J by 0 bases, with 7 bases between. This CDR3 contains 13 residues. Per germline, CDR1 LNHDA and CDR2 SQIVND (reference sequence). Data came from immunoSEQ multiplex PCR; TCRdb stores just in-frame clones and leaves some out. The data contain 70,000 to 85,000 clones, more than 90% of them singletons. The specimen was T cells isolated from PBMCs. The TCR was taken from a human donor in good health. The chain couples TRBV19 to TRBJ1-4; D gene uncertain. DNA of the CDR3: TGTGCCAGTTCCGGGACAACTAATGAAAAACTGTTTTTT. Its translation: CASSGTTNEKLFF.